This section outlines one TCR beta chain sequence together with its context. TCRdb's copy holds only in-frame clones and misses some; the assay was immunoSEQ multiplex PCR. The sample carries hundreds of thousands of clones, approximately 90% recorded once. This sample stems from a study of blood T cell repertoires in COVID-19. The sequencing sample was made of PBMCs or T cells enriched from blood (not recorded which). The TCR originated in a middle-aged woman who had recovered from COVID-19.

CDR3 in amino acids: CATSDPVAGATDTQYF. The CDR3 DNA follows: TGTGCCACCAGTGATCCGGTGGCGGGAGCCACAGATACGCAGTATTTT. The V call is TRBV24-1, the J call TRBJ2-3; TRBD2 agrees at 7 bases. CDR3 length equals 16 residues. V trimming: 3 bases; J trimming: 2 bases; junction bases outside the gene matches: 7. In germline, CDR1 is KGHDR, CDR2 SFDVKD.